Listed here are 11 T cell receptor beta chains from one sample, sequenced in a study of post-analysis software for immune sequencing data. General observations from the study: The five TRBV segments detected at higher frequency in patients than in controls included TRBV5-6, TRBV5-1 and TRBV20-1.

These receptors have no identified antigens. Unique molecular identifiers were carried by the TCR beta cDNA libraries. One entry per CDR3 protein results from TCRdb running MiXCR on the PCR reads. Of roughly 870,000 distinct CDR3 sequences listed, around 50% are singletons. Sequencing used blood. Receptor source: a girl between 5 and 17 years old with multiple sclerosis.

The sample holds a few counts of this clonotype. The chain links TRBV12-3 or TRBV12-4 to TRBJ2-1, with 11 bases identical to TRBD2. The CDR3 is 19 amino acids. V trimming: 5 bases; J trimming: 3 bases; junction bases outside the gene matches: 15. The CDR3 loop reads CASSPTGGGLAGGYNEQFF. The CDR3 DNA reads TGTGCCAGCAGTCCGACGGGAGGGGGCCTAGCGGGGGGCTACAATGAGCAGTTCTTC.

This rearrangement joins TRBV10-1 to TRBJ2-1, with 12 bases that match TRBD2. CDR1 is WNHNN and CDR2 is SYGVQD in the germline V gene (reference sequence). J lost 10 bases, V lost 6 bases, and 4 bases had no gene match. The CDR3 runs to 13 residues. Written as DNA, the CDR3 is TGCGCCAGCAGCCTAGCGGGAGGGCAAGAGCAGTTCTTC. Protein sequence: CASSLAGGQEQFF.

A few counts support this clonotype. The CDR3 loop is CASSLQGLNEQYF. The CDR3 nucleotides read TGTGCCAGCAGCTTGCAGGGGCTCAACGAGCAGTACTTC. The chain carries TRBV7-9 and TRBJ2-5; TRBD1 might be the D (6 bases). The J call may not be correct, given that the DNA end is closer to TRBJ2-7. CDR3 length equals 13 residues. From germline, CDR1 is SEHNR and CDR2 FQNEAQ (reference sequence).

The gene calls are TRBV11-2 and TRBJ2-1, with TRBD2 identical over 7 bases. Germline V gene data show CDR1 as SGHAT and CDR2 as FQNNGV. The CDR3 loop spans 17 amino acids. Trimming at V came to 6 bases and at J to 0 bases, leaving 11 bases not matched to a gene. The CDR3 here is CASSPTRAGSSYNEQFF. The CDR3 DNA follows: TGTGCCAGCAGTCCCACGAGAGCGGGAAGCTCCTACAATGAGCAGTTCTTC.

The V and J genes are TRBV7-9 and TRBJ2-7, with 7 bases matching TRBD1. The CDR3 is 13 amino acids. CDR1 and CDR2 (germline): SEHNR, FQNEAQ (reference sequence). Trimming removed 7 bases from V and 4 bases from J; junction bases left unmatched: 7. The chain's CDR3 is CASIAGTAYEQYF. CDR3 DNA: TGTGCCAGCATTGCCGGGACAGCTTACGAGCAGTACTTC.

This sequence joins TRBV7-9 and TRBJ2-7; D remains ambiguous. V was shortened by 2 bases and J by 10 bases, with 12 bases between the two germline ends. The CDR3 loop spans 12 amino acids. The germline V gene encodes CDR1 SEHNR and CDR2 FQNEAQ (reference sequence). CDR3 DNA sequence: TGTGCCAGCAGCTTATCGGTTGGAGCACAGTACTTC. It codes for CASSLSVGAQYF.

J is TRBJ2-1 and V is TRBV27, with a tentative D call TRBD1 (5 bases). V was trimmed by 3 bases and J by 3 bases, leaving 12 bases between them. The V gene's germline CDR1 is MNHEY and CDR2 SMNVEV (reference sequence). CDR3 size: 15 residues. CDR3 sequence: CASSLLDTGYNEQFF. CDR3 coding DNA: TGTGCCAGCAGTTTGTTGGATACAGGCTACAATGAGCAGTTCTTC.

CDR3 in amino acids: CSARDPSSPGETQYF. The CDR3 bases are TGCAGTGCTAGAGATCCCTCTAGCCCCGGAGAGACCCAGTACTTC. V usage is TRBV20-1 and J usage is TRBJ2-5; possibly TRBD2 for D (5 bases). V gave up 0 bases and J gave up 4 bases, with 15 bases separating them. In germline, CDR1 is DFQATT, CDR2 SNEGSKA (reference sequence). The CDR3 extends over 15 amino acids.

Only a few counts were recorded for this clonotype. CDR3 bases: TGTGCCAGCGGGGACAGGGGCTACAATGAGCAGTTCTTC. This translates into CASGDRGYNEQFF. The V and J genes are TRBV3-1 and TRBJ2-1; 10 bases fit TRBD1. The CDR3 has 13 amino acids. Germline lookup yields CDR1 LGHDT and CDR2 YNNKEL (reference sequence). The trim removed 8 bases at V and 3 bases at J, leaving 1 base unmatched.

The chain combines TRBV6-1 with TRBJ2-7, with 8 bases identical to TRBD1. J was trimmed by 5 bases and V by 7 bases; bases with no gene match: 10. The CDR3 covers 14 residues. The germline V gene encodes CDR1 MNHNS and CDR2 SASEGT. CDR3 amino acids: CASITGQGSNEQYF. For the CDR3, the DNA is TGTGCCAGCATCACAGGACAGGGTAGCAACGAGCAGTACTTC.

The genes are TRBV6-1 and TRBJ2-7, with TRBD1 identical over 9 bases. J lost 3 bases, V lost 8 bases, and 23 bases had no gene match. The CDR3 is 19 residues long. Germline V gene lookup returns CDR1 MNHNS and CDR2 SASEGT. CDR3: CASGFPGTGSSSRLYEQYF. DNA for the CDR3: TGTGCCAGCGGATTCCCCGGGACAGGGAGTTCATCAAGACTCTACGAGCAGTACTTC.